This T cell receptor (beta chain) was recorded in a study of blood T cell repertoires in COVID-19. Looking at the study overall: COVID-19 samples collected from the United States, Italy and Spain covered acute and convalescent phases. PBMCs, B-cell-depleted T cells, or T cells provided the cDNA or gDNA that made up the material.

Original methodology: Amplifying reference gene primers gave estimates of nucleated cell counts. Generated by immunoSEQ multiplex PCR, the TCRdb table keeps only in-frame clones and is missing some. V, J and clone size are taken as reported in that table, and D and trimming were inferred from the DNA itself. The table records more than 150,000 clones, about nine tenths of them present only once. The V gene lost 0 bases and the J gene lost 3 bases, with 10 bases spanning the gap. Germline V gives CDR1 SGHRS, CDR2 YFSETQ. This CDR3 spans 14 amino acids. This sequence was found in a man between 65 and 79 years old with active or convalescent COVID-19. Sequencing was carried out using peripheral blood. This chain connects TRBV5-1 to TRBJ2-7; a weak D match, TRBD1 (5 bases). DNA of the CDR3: TGCGCCAGCAGCTTGGAAGGGCAGGGCTACGAGCAGTACTTC. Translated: CASSLEGQGYEQYF.